The following is a TCR beta chain sequence with its context. This sample was included in a study of blood T cell repertoires in COVID-19. The CDR3 has 13 residues. Germline CDR1 SGHVS, CDR2 FQNEAQ. V lost 4 bases, J lost 7 bases, and 11 bases lay in between. In the original processing: Amplified reference gene primers provided the basis for estimating nucleated cell counts. Libraries were prepared by immunoSEQ multiplex PCR; TCRdb keeps only in-frame clonotypes and omits some of them. That table furnishes V, J and clone size, whereas the DNA furnished D and trimming. The table records under 350,000 clones, approximately 82% of them present only once.

The clonotype comes from a man aged 55-75 years who had recovered from COVID-19. Source material: peripheral blood. V gene TRBV7-8 combines with J gene TRBJ1-5; D is ambiguous. The CDR3 loop reads CASSSVAGQPQHF. Written as DNA, the CDR3 is TGTGCCAGCAGCTCCGTGGCCGGGCAGCCCCAGCATTTT.